This TCR beta chain was recovered during a study of blood T cell repertoires in COVID-19. The overall study: Samples came from the United States, Italy and Spain, spanning acute and convalescent COVID-19. In each case, the material was cDNA or gDNA derived from T cells, B-cell-depleted T cells, or PBMCs.

The CDR3 runs to 10 residues. With 4 bases removed from V and 5 bases from J, the gap between germline ends came to 5 bases. Germline CDR1 and CDR2: DFQATT and SNEGSKA (reference sequence). Authors' analysis steps: Reference gene primer amplification gave nucleated cell count estimates. The data were produced by immunoSEQ multiplex PCR, yet TCRdb's version contains in-frame clones alone and is incomplete. From that table come the V and J calls and clone size; the DNA was used to work out D and trimming. The sample comprises some 110,000 clones, roughly nine tenths of which are singletons, and 7.7% rests with the top ten.

Material for sequencing was peripheral blood. The clonotype comes from a human donor in a cohort sampled during active COVID-19. The rearrangement links TRBV20-1 to TRBJ1-1, with D hard to call. CDR3 sequence: CSATLTEAFF. In DNA form, the CDR3 reads TGCAGTGCTACCCTAACTGAAGCTTTCTTT.